The present entry profiles one T cell receptor (beta chain) with its context. Profiled with immunoSEQ multiplex PCR; TCRdb holds only in-frame clones, not every one. The sample consists of around 120,000 clones, nearly 90% of them appearing once. The V and J ends lost 3 bases and 1 base, in that order; junction bases with no gene match: 16. The CDR3 has 21 amino acids. Germline assignment: CDR1 KGHSH and CDR2 LQKENI. The sample originates from a study of T cell responses to AZD1222 COVID-19 vaccine. The TCR was taken from an adult who received the AZD1222 COVID-19 vaccine. The gene calls are TRBV18 and TRBJ2-2; 11 nucleotides line up with TRBD2. The input for sequencing was peripheral blood, taken 28 days after the second AZD1222 dose. CDR3 DNA sequence: TGTGCCAGCTCACCCTCCCTATTCCTAGCGGGAGGCCGAGGGAACACCGGGGAGCTGTTTTTT. Its protein product is CASSPSLFLAGGRGNTGELFF.